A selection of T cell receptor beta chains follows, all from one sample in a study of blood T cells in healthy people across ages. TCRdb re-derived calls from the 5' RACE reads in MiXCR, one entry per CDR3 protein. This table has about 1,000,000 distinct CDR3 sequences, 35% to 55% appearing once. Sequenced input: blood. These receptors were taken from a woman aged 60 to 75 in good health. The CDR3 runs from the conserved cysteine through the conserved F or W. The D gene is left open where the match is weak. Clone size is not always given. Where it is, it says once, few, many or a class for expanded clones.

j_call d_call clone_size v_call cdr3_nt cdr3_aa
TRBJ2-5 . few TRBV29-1 TGCAGCGTTGAAGATGAAGAGACCCAGTACTTC CSVEDEETQYF
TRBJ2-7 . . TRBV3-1 TGTGCCAGCAGCCAAGAGTACGGGGCTCCCAGGGCACCCTACGAGCAGTACTTC CASSQEYGAPRAPYEQYF
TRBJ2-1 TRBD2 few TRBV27 TGTGCCAGCAATCCTAGCGGGGGGGCGAGATACAATGAGCAGTTCTTC CASNPSGGARYNEQFF
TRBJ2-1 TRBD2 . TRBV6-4 TGTGCCAGCAGTGAACTAGCGGGAGACGATAATGAGCAGTTCTTC CASSELAGDDNEQFF
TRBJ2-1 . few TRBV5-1 TGCGCCAGCAGCTTCAGGGGGGAAAACAATGAGCAGTTCTTC CASSFRGENNEQFF
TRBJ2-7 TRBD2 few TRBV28 TGTGCCAGCAGCCGACTAGCGCCAGCCTACGAGCAGTACTTC CASSRLAPAYEQYF
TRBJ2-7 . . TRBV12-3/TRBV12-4 TGTGCCAGCAGTTTGAGTAGCGGAGTCTACGAGCAGTACTTC CASSLSSGVYEQYF
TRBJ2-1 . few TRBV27 TGTGCCAGCAGTCTATTGACTGAGGGCAATGAGCAGTTCTTC CASSLLTEGNEQFF
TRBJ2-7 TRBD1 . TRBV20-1 TGCAGTGCTAGGGACGGGACAGGGCCCTACGAGCAGTACTTC CSARDGTGPYEQYF
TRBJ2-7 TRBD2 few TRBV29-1 TGCAGCGTTGTAGACCTAGTAGCGGGAGCTGGGGGATCCTACGAGCAGTACTTC CSVVDLVAGAGGSYEQYF
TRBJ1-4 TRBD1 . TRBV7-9 TGTGCCAGCAGCTCAAACAGGGGGAGAGGTGAAAAACTGTTTTTT CASSSNRGRGEKLFF